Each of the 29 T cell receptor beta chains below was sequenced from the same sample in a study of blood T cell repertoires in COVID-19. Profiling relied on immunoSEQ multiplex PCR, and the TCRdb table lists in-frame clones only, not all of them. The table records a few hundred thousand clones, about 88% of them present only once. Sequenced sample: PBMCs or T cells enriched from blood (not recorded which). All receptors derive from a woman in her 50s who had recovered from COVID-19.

In DNA, the CDR3 is TGTGCCAGCAGCCAAGTCGGCTGGAGAGCGGGACCCTACGAGCAGTACTTC. Its protein is CASSQVGWRAGPYEQYF. The V and J genes are TRBV3-1 (or the pseudogene TRBV3-2) and TRBJ2-7; 7 bases match TRBD2. The CDR3 totals 17 residues. The germline V gene encodes CDR1 LGHDT and CDR2 YNNKEL (reference sequence). The junction had 11 bases not matched to a gene; V was cut back by 1 base and J by 2 bases.

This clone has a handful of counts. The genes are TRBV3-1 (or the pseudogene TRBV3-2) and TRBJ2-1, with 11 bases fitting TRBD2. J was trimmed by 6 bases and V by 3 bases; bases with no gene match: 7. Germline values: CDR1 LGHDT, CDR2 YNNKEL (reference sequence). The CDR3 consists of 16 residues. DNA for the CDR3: TGTGCCAGCAGCCACATGGGGACTAGCGGTAGCAATGAGCAGTTCTTC. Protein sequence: CASSHMGTSGSNEQFF.

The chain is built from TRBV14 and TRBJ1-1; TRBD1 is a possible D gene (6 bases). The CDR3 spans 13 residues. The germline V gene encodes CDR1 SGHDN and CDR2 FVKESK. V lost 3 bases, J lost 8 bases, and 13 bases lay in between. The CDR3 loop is CASSQGHPWEAFF. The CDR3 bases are TGTGCCAGCAGCCAGGGACACCCTTGGGAAGCTTTCTTT.

CDR3 DNA sequence: TGTGCCAGCAGCTTATATGGACTAGCGGGATACGAGCAGTACTTC. Amino acids: CASSLYGLAGYEQYF. The rearrangement joins TRBV7-2 to TRBJ2-7, with 12 bases lining up with TRBD2. The ends lost 2 bases at V and 4 bases at J; junction bases unmatched: 3. The length of the CDR3 is 15 residues. Germline V lookup: CDR1 SGHTA, CDR2 FQGNSA.

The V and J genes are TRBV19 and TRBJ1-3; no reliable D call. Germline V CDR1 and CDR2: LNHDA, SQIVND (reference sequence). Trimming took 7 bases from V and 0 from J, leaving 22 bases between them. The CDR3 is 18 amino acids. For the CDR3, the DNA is TGTGCCAGTACCACAACCCTTCTGACAAGCTCCTCTGGAAACACCATATATTTT. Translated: CASTTTLLTSSSGNTIYF.

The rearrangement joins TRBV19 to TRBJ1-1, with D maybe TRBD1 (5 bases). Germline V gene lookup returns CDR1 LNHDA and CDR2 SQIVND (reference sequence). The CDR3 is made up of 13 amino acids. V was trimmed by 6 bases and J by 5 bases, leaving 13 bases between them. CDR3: CASSTQGQTEAFF. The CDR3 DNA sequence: TGTGCCAGTAGCACCCAGGGTCAGACTGAAGCTTTCTTT.

CDR3 DNA: TGTGCCTGGAGTTCCCCGGGACAGGGTTCAAATGAAAAACTGTTTTTT. The encoded protein is CAWSSPGQGSNEKLFF. V usage is TRBV30 and J usage is TRBJ1-4, with 9 bases lining up with TRBD1. V was pared by 2 bases and J by 5 bases, with 9 bases of the junction left unmatched. The CDR3 spans 16 residues. CDR1 GTSNPN and CDR2 SVGIG come from the germline V gene (reference sequence). Variable domain in full (rest from reference TRBV30 and TRBJ1-4): SQTIHQWPATLVQPVGSPLSLECTVEGTSNPNLYWYRQAAGRGLQLLFYSVGIGQISSEVPQNLSASRPQDRQFILSSKKLLLSDSGFYLCAWSSPGQGSNEKLFFGSGTQLSVL.

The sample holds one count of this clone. The CDR3: CASSLGQGSTEAFF. DNA for the CDR3: TGTGCCAGCAGCTTAGGGCAGGGAAGCACTGAAGCTTTCTTT. The V gene is TRBV7-9, the J gene TRBJ1-1; possibly TRBD1 for D (5 bases). V was shortened by 1 base and J by 4 bases, with 10 bases between the two germline ends. CDR3 length: 14 residues. In germline, CDR1 is SEHNR, CDR2 FQNEAQ (reference sequence).

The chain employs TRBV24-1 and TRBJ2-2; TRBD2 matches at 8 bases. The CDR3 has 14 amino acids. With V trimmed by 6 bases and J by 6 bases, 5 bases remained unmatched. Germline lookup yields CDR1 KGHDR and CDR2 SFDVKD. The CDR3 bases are TGTGCCACCAGTCGCAGCGGGAGCGCCGGGGAGCTGTTTTTT. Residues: CATSRSGSAGELFF.

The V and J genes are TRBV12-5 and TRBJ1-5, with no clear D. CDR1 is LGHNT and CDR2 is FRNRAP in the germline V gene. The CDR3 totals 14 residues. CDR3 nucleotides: TGTCTTTGCGGGTCACCAAGAAGTCTCCAGCCCCAGCATTTT. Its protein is CLCGSPRSLQPQHF.

CDR3 sequence (DNA): TGTGCCAGCAGCAAAGAAGGGGTCTCTGGAAACACCATATATTTT. This translates into CASSKEGVSGNTIYF. The rearrangement joins TRBV21-1 to TRBJ1-3; the D segment call TRBD1 is taken from the table without a DNA check. TRBV21-1 is deemed a pseudogene. This CDR3 is built from 15 residues.

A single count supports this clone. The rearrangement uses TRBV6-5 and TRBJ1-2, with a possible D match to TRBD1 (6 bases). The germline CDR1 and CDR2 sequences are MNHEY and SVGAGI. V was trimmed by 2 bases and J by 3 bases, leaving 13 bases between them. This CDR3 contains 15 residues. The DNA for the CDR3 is TGTGCCAGCAGTTACGGCCCGACAGGCGACTATGGCTACACCTTC. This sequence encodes CASSYGPTGDYGYTF.

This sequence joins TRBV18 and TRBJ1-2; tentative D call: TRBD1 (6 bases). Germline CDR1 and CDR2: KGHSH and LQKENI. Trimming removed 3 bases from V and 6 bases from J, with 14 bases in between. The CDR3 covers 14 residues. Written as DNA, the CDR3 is TGTGCCAGCTCACCGGAGAGAACAGGGAATGGCTACACCTTC. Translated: CASSPERTGNGYTF.

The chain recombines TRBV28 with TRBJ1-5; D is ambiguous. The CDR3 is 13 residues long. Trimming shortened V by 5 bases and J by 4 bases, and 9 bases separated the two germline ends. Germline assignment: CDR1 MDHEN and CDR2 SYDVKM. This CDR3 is CASSPTRNQPQHF. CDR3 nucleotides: TGTGCCAGCAGTCCAACACGTAATCAGCCCCAGCATTTT. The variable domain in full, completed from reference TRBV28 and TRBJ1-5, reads DVKVTQSSRYLVKRTGEKVFLECVQDMDHENMFWYRQDPGLGLRLIYFSYDVKMKEKGDIPEGYSVSREKKERFSLILESASTNQTSMYLCASSPTRNQPQHFGDGTRLSIL.

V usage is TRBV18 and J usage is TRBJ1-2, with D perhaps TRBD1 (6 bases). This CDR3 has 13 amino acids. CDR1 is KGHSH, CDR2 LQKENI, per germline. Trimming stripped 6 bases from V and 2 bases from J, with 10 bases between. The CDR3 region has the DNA TGTGCCAGCTCCGCGGACAGAAACTATGGCTACACCTTC. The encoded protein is CASSADRNYGYTF.

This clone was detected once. Here the CDR3 DNA reads TGTGCCAGCAGCCAGAGGACAGTGCCGAACGAGCAGTACTTC. The encoded protein is CASSQRTVPNEQYF. The gene calls are TRBV7-2 and TRBJ2-7, with D perhaps TRBD1 (6 bases). The ends were cut back, 5 bases at V and 5 bases at J, with 16 bases in the middle. Germline CDR1 is SGHTA and CDR2 is FQGNSA. This CDR3 spans 14 amino acids.

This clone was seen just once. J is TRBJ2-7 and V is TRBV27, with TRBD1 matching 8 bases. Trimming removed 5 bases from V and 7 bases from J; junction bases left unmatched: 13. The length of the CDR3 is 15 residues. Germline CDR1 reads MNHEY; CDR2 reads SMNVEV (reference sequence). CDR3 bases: TGTGCCAGCAGTCCAAAGACAGGGGTAAGAGGTGAGCAGTACTTC. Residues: CASSPKTGVRGEQYF.

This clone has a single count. CDR3: CASSSPSLAISPGELFF. The CDR3 DNA sequence: TGTGCCAGCAGTTCCCCCTCACTAGCCATAAGTCCCGGGGAGCTGTTTTTT. The chain combines TRBV6-2 or TRBV6-3 with TRBJ2-2; a weak D match, TRBD2 (6 bases). The germline V and J ends were trimmed by 4 bases and 6 bases, with 21 bases remaining between them. The CDR3 runs 17 residues. Germline V gene data show CDR1 as MNHEY and CDR2 as SVGEGT.

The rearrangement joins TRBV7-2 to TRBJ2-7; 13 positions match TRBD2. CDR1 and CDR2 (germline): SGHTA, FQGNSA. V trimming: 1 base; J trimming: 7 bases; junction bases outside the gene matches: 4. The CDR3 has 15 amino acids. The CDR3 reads CASSLGTSGRREQYF. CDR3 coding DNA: TGTGCCAGCAGCTTAGGGACTAGCGGGAGAAGAGAGCAGTACTTC.

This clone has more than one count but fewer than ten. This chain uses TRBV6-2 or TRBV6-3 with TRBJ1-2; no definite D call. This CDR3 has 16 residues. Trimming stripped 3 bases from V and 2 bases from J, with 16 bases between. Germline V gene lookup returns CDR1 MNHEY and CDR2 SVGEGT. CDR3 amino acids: CASSYEDSTANYGYTF. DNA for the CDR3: TGTGCCAGCAGTTATGAGGACTCCACGGCCAACTATGGCTACACCTTC.

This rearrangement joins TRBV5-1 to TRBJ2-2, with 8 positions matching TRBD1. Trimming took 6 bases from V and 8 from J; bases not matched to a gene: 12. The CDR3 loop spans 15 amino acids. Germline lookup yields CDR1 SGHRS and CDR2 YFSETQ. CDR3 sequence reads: CASKISTGGEGELFF. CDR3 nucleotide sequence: TGCGCCAGCAAGATTAGCACAGGGGGTGAAGGGGAGCTGTTTTTT.

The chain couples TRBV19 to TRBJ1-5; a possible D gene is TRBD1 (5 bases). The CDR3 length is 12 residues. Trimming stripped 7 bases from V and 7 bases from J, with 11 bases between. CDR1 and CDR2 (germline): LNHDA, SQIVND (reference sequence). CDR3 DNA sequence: TGTGCCAGTAACGGGGGAGGACAGCCCCAGCATTTT. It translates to CASNGGGQPQHF.

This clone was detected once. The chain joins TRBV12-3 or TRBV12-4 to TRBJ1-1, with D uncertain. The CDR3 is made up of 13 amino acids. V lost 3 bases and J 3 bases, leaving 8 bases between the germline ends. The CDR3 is CASSLRRDTEAFF. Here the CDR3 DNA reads TGTGCCAGCAGTTTGAGGAGAGACACTGAAGCTTTCTTT.

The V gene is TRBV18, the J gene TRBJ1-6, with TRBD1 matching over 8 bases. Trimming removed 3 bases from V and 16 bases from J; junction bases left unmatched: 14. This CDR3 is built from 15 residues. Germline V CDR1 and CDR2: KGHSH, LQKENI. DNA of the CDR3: TGTGCCAGCTCACCGGAGAAGGACAGGGTCCCCTCTCTCCACTTT. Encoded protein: CASSPEKDRVPSLHF.

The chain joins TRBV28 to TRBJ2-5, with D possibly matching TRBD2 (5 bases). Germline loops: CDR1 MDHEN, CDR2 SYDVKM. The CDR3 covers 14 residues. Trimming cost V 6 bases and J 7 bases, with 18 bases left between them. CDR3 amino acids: CASSLTTKGGTQYF. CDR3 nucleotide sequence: TGTGCCAGCAGCCTAACCACCAAAGGAGGGACCCAGTACTTC. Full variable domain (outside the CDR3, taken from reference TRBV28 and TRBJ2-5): DVKVTQSSRYLVKRTGEKVFLECVQDMDHENMFWYRQDPGLGLRLIYFSYDVKMKEKGDIPEGYSVSREKKERFSLILESASTNQTSMYLCASSLTTKGGTQYFGPGTRLLVL.

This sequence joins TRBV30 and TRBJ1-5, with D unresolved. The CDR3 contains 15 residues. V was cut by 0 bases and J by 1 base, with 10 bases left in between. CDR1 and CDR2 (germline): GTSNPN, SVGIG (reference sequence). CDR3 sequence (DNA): TGTGCCTGGAGTGTAACAAGCGGGAGCAATCAGCCCCAGCATTTT. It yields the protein CAWSVTSGSNQPQHF. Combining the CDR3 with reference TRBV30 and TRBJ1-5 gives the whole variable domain SQTIHQWPATLVQPVGSPLSLECTVEGTSNPNLYWYRQAAGRGLQLLFYSVGIGQISSEVPQNLSASRPQDRQFILSSKKLLLSDSGFYLCAWSVTSGSNQPQHFGDGTRLSIL.

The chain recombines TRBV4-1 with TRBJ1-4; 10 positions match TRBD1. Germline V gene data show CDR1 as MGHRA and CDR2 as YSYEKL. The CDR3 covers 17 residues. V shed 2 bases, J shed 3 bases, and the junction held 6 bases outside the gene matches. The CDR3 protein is CASSQPGTGEANEKLFF. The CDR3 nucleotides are TGCGCCAGCAGCCAACCCGGGACAGGGGAGGCTAATGAAAAACTGTTTTTT.

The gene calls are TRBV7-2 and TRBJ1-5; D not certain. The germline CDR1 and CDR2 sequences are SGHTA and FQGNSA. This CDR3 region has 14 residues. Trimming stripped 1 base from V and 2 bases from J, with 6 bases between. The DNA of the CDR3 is TGTGCCAGCAGCTTAGATCAGGGCAATCAGCCCCAGCATTTT. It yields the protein CASSLDQGNQPQHF.

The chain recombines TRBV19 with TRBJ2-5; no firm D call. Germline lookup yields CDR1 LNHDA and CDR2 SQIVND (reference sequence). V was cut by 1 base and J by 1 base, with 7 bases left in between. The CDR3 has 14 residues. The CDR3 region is CASSIVGSQETQYF. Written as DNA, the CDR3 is TGTGCCAGTAGTATAGTTGGCAGCCAAGAGACCCAGTACTTC.